The source of this T cell receptor (beta chain) is a study of graft-versus-host responses after intestinal transplantation. CDR1 is MNHEY, CDR2 SVGAGI, per germline. The CDR3 runs 14 residues. V lost 6 bases and J 0 bases, leaving 11 bases between the germline ends. General study results and limits: The study associated peak circulating GvH clone levels with early post-transplant HvG declines. Recipient marrow held GvH clones, some first seen in ileum or blood.

In the case of this clone: Its antigen is currently unknown.

Sequenced by immunoSEQ multiplex PCR; TCRdb stores in-frame clones only, minus some. The table lists tens of thousands of clones, roughly 92% of them singletons. The chain uses TRBV6-5 and TRBJ1-1, with D unresolved. The sequenced sample was unstimulated CD4+ T cells sorted from spleen or lymph node cells, obtained before intestinal transplant. This receptor was taken from a human donor who received an intestinal transplant. CDR3 residues: CASREVMVNTEAFF. The CDR3 coding sequence is TGTGCCAGCAGGGAAGTCATGGTGAACACTGAAGCTTTCTTT.